The T cell receptor (beta chain) described here comes from a study of T cells in women clearing cervical HPV infection. As for the study in general: HLA type stays a possible confounder, typing being limited.

V lost 4 bases and J 0 bases, leaving 13 bases between the germline ends. Germline V gives CDR1 SGHRS, CDR2 YFSETQ. This CDR3 comprises 15 residues. Study-wide points: CIN3+ cases had significantly higher TCR richness than controls; evenness did not differ. TRBV6-7 relative abundance averaged roughly 0.099% in cases and 0.15% to 0.2% in controls.

Produced via immunoSEQ multiplex PCR; TCRdb's table is partial and in-frame only. This sample contains about 23,000 clones. All donors had a single incident cervical HPV16 infection, not prevalent. With respect to this clone: As yet, its antigen is unknown. The sequenced fragment ends 3 residues before the CDR3 boundary, so the rest is inferred from the germline J gene.

The sequencing sample was made of blood buffy coat. The V gene is TRBV5-1, the J gene TRBJ1-1; D unresolved. The TCR originated in a woman between 18 and 75 years old with a cervical HPV16 infection that either progressed to CIN3+ or cleared (not recorded which). The CDR3 DNA, read in part, is TGCGCCAGCAGCCCCGCCCCTACTCTGAACACTGAA. This translates into CASSPAPTLNTE. The CDR3 as a whole reads CASSPAPTLNTEAFF.